The 9 T cell receptor beta chains presented below share a single source sample, sequenced in a study of T cells in Graves' hyperthyroidism and ophthalmopathy. RNA transcripts yielded amplified TCR beta CDR3 regions. RT-PCR in the first round (using the HTBI primer set) targeted the TCR CDR3. TCRdb called the multiplex PCR reads again in MiXCR, with one record for every CDR3 protein. The sample lists 410,000 or so distinct CDR3 sequences, around 15% occurring once. The sample comprised blood. The source is a man between 18 and 29 years old with Graves' ophthalmopathy.

The V gene is TRBV11-1, the J gene TRBJ1-6, with D perhaps TRBD1 (6 bases). CDR1 SGHAT and CDR2 FQDESV come from the germline V gene (reference sequence). Trimming took off 5 bases at V and 9 bases at J, with 23 bases between the two ends. This CDR3 comprises 17 residues. The CDR3 loop reads CASSPGGSLNYLSPLHF. DNA for the CDR3: TGTGCCAGCAGCCCCGGGGGCAGCCTCAACTATCTTTCACCCCTCCACTTT.

This clonotype was picked up many times. The gene calls are TRBV6-1 and TRBJ2-5; a weak D match, TRBD1 (6 bases). From germline, CDR1 is MNHNS and CDR2 SASEGT. The CDR3 extends over 13 amino acids. V was pared by 5 bases and J by 1 base, with 8 bases between. The CDR3 DNA is TGTGCCAGCAGTAGGGACATCCAAGAGACCCAGTACTTC. Its translation: CASSRDIQETQYF.

V usage is TRBV6-2 or TRBV6-3 and J usage is TRBJ2-7; 10 positions agree with TRBD1. The CDR3 extends over 14 amino acids. In germline, CDR1 is MNHEY, CDR2 SVGEGT. The V gene end was trimmed by 7 bases and the J gene end by 4 bases; junction bases not matched to a gene: 7. CDR3 region: CASTPGQGLYEQYF. CDR3 in DNA: TGTGCCAGCACCCCGGGACAGGGGTTATACGAGCAGTACTTC.

Details on this clonotype: This may stem from a read error, because a much larger clone lies one nucleotide away. The CDR3 spells CASSPPGTAQFF. In DNA form, the CDR3 reads TGTGCCAGCAGTCCCCCCGGGACAGCGCAGTTCTTC. The J gene is TRBJ2-1, the V gene TRBV12-3 or TRBV12-4; 7 positions match TRBD1. Trimming cost V 5 bases and J 12 bases; bases outside gene matches: 7. The CDR3 extends over 12 amino acids.

This clonotype was detected ten times or more. The chain has TRBV30 and TRBJ1-2; 7 bases are shared with TRBD1. Trimming cost V 4 bases and J 5 bases; bases outside gene matches: 16. This CDR3 contains 16 residues. CDR1 and CDR2 from the germline V gene are GTSNPN and SVGIG (reference sequence). This CDR3 reads CAWKRGRLPAQYGYTF. In nucleotides, the CDR3 is TGTGCCTGGAAAAGGGGGCGCTTACCGGCGCAATATGGCTACACCTTC. Drawing the rest from reference TRBV30 and TRBJ1-2, the complete variable domain is SQTIHQWPATLVQPVGSPLSLECTVEGTSNPNLYWYRQAAGRGLQLLFYSVGIGQISSEVPQNLSASRPQDRQFILSSKKLLLSDSGFYLCAWKRGRLPAQYGYTFGSGTRLTVV.

CDR3 coding DNA: TGTGCCAGCAGTGGGTCGGGACTAGCAGTCGAGCAGTACTTC. Residues: CASSGSGLAVEQYF. The chain recombines TRBV2 with TRBJ2-7; 9 nucleotides align to TRBD2. V was clipped by 4 bases and J by 6 bases; unmatched bases: 7. CDR1 SNHLY and CDR2 FYNNEI come from the germline V gene. The CDR3 spans 14 residues.

This clonotype showed up just a few times. The rearrangement links TRBV13 to TRBJ1-4; 7 positions agree with TRBD1. Germline CDR1 reads PRHDT; CDR2 reads FYEKMQ (reference sequence). After removal of 5 bases from V and 5 bases from J, the junction contained 8 bases not matched to a gene. The CDR3 loop spans 15 amino acids. The CDR3 DNA sequence: TGTGCCAGCAGCGCCCCGGGACAGCCGAATGAAAAACTGTTTTTT. Encoded protein: CASSAPGQPNEKLFF. Variable domain in full (rest from reference TRBV13 and TRBJ1-4): AAGVIQSPRHLIKEKRETATLKCYPIPRHDTVYWYQQGPGQDPQFLISFYEKMQSDKGSIPDRFSAQQFSDYHSELNMSSLELGDSALYFCASSAPGQPNEKLFFGSGTQLSVL.

The chain couples TRBV20-1 to TRBJ2-7, with TRBD2 identical over 7 bases. Trimming cost V 5 bases and J 2 bases; bases outside gene matches: 3. Germline V gene sequence: CDR1 DFQATT, CDR2 SNEGSKA (reference sequence). The CDR3 totals 12 residues. CDR3 protein: CSAERGTYEQYF. In nucleotides, the CDR3 is TGCAGTGCTGAGCGGGGCACCTACGAGCAGTACTTC.

The chain joins TRBV20-1 to TRBJ1-5; maybe TRBD1 (5 bases). Trimming took off 3 bases at V and 5 bases at J, with 11 bases between the two ends. The CDR3 runs 13 residues. Germline V gene lookup returns CDR1 DFQATT and CDR2 SNEGSKA (reference sequence). The CDR3 region is CSASPGTYQPQHF. For the CDR3, the DNA is TGCAGTGCTAGTCCAGGGACTTATCAGCCCCAGCATTTT.